The 27 T cell receptor beta chains given below trace back to one sample, sequenced in a study of PD-1 blockade in classical Hodgkin lymphoma. Using immunoSEQ multiplex PCR, the repertoire was profiled, and TCRdb retains in-frame clones only, with some absent. The profile shows over 15,000 clones, 83% of them singletons. Sample time point: cycle 4 day 1 (C4D1), after five to seven weeks of nivolumab. All patients experienced relapse after autologous stem cell transplantation, and brentuximab vedotin exposure was variable. Sequencing used peripheral blood mononuclear cells (PBMCs), obtained before the fourth cycle of nivolumab. These TCRs come from a human donor with classical Hodgkin lymphoma.

The CDR3 sequence: CASSSDSQHGYGYTF. The CDR3, as DNA: TGTGCCAGCAGCTCGGACAGCCAGCACGGCTATGGCTACACCTTC. The chain carries TRBV11-3 and TRBJ1-2, with D possibly TRBD1 on 6 matching bases. Germline V gene lookup returns CDR1 SGHNT and CDR2 YENEEA. The CDR3 length is 15 residues. The V and J ends lost 4 bases and 4 bases respectively, with 16 bases between them.

The chain has TRBV7-8 and TRBJ2-7; D uncertain. The CDR3 loop spans 11 amino acids. V shed 4 bases and J shed 7 bases, with 8 bases lying between them. Germline CDR1 reads SGHVS; CDR2 reads FQNEAQ. CDR3 residues: CASSSPTEQYF. CDR3 coding DNA: TGTGCCAGCAGCTCCCCTACGGAGCAGTACTTC. Using reference TRBV7-8 and TRBJ2-7 for the parts outside the CDR3, the full variable domain is GAGVSQSPRYKVAKRGQDVALRCDPISGHVSLFWYQQALGQGPEFLTYFQNEAQLDKSGLPSDRFFAERPEGSVSTLKIQRTQQEDSAVYLCASSSPTEQYFGPGTRLTVT.

The chain is built from TRBV5-1 and TRBJ2-3, with D perhaps TRBD1 or TRBD2 (6 bases each). V was cut by 1 base and J by 0 bases, with 12 bases left in between. The germline V gene has CDR1 SGHRS and CDR2 YFSETQ. The CDR3 has 16 residues. The CDR3 DNA reads TGCGCCAGCAGCTTGAACGGGGGCATCAGCACAGATACGCAGTATTTT. Encoded protein: CASSLNGGISTDTQYF.

This chain uses TRBV5-1 with TRBJ2-3; possible D gene TRBD2, 7 bases. V was cut by 3 bases and J by 1 base, with 9 bases left in between. Germline-derived CDR1 and CDR2 are SGHRS and YFSETQ. This CDR3 spans 14 amino acids. The CDR3 DNA follows: TGCGCCAGCAGCTGGGGGGGCGGCACAGATACGCAGTATTTT. Its protein is CASSWGGGTDTQYF.

The chain links TRBV7-8 to TRBJ1-4; D is unclear. This CDR3 is built from 17 residues. Trimming cost V 5 bases and J 0 bases, with 16 bases left between them. The germline V gene encodes CDR1 SGHVS and CDR2 FQNEAQ. CDR3 nucleotide sequence: TGTGCCAGCAGCCCGGCGGTTTCGCGAGCAACTAATGAAAAACTGTTTTTT. Amino acids: CASSPAVSRATNEKLFF.

This chain uses TRBV5-1 with TRBJ1-4; TRBD1 aligns across 8 bases. V dropped 2 bases and J dropped 8; count of bases not matched to a gene: 5. CDR3 length: 14 residues. Germline CDR1 and CDR2: SGHRS and YFSETQ. The CDR3 region has the DNA TGCGCCAGCAGCTTACAGGGGGTAGAAGAAAAACTGTTTTTT. Amino acids: CASSLQGVEEKLFF.

This clone was seen a handful of times. This chain connects TRBV7-8 to TRBJ1-6, with D unresolved. Germline V lookup: CDR1 SGHVS, CDR2 FQNEAQ. The CDR3 is made up of 15 amino acids. V lost 0 bases and J 6 bases, leaving 9 bases between the germline ends. The CDR3 DNA reads as TGTGCCAGCAGCTTAGCCGGATTAATTAATTCACCCCTCCACTTT. It codes for CASSLAGLINSPLHF.

The V gene is TRBV11-2, the J gene TRBJ1-4; tentative D call: TRBD1 (6 bases). Deletions cut 2 bases from V and 4 bases from J, with 11 bases between. The CDR3 contains 15 residues. Germline CDR1 is SGHAT and CDR2 is FQNNGV. CDR3 sequence: CASSLQPGVNEKLFF. The CDR3 DNA follows: TGTGCCAGCAGCTTACAGCCAGGGGTTAATGAAAAACTGTTTTTT.

V and J are TRBV7-2 and TRBJ2-1; D might be TRBD1 (6 bases). The germline V gene encodes CDR1 SGHTA and CDR2 FQGNSA. V dropped 5 bases and J dropped 6 bases, with 11 bases sitting between them. The CDR3 is made up of 13 amino acids. CDR3 residues: CASSHGQLNEQFF. The CDR3 DNA is TGTGCCAGCAGCCACGGACAGCTCAATGAGCAGTTCTTC.

The chain has TRBV5-1 and TRBJ1-4, with 9 positions matching TRBD1. This CDR3 spans 15 amino acids. Looked up from germline, CDR1 is SGHRS and CDR2 is YFSETQ. V lost 4 bases to trimming and J lost 5 bases; unmatched junction nucleotides: 6. CDR3 residues: CASSGGQGGNEKLFF. The CDR3 bases are TGCGCCAGCAGCGGGGGACAGGGAGGAAATGAAAAACTGTTTTTT.

The chain joins TRBV7-9 to TRBJ2-3; 10 positions agree with TRBD1. Trimming cost V 5 bases and J 2 bases; bases outside gene matches: 4. Germline V gives CDR1 SEHNR, CDR2 FQNEAQ (reference sequence). The CDR3 has 15 amino acids. The CDR3 loop is CASSLGTGATDTQYF. The CDR3 coding sequence is TGTGCCAGCAGCCTAGGGACAGGGGCCACAGATACGCAGTATTTT.

This CDR3 reads CASSIPAGINYGYTF. The CDR3 DNA is TGTGCCAGTAGTATCCCGGCGGGGATTAACTATGGCTACACCTTC. The chain links TRBV19 to TRBJ1-2; D unresolved. CDR1 LNHDA and CDR2 SQIVND come from the germline V gene (reference sequence). V was cut by 3 bases and J by 1 base, with 12 bases left in between. The CDR3 length is 15 residues.

This sequence joins TRBV19 and TRBJ2-3; the D is unclear. Trimming shortened V by 1 base and J by 4 bases, and 6 bases separated the two germline ends. Germline CDR1 and CDR2: LNHDA and SQIVND (reference sequence). The length of the CDR3 is 13 residues. This CDR3 is CASSIGLPDTQYF. CDR3 DNA sequence: TGTGCCAGTAGTATAGGGCTCCCAGATACGCAGTATTTT.

The gene calls are TRBV4-2 and TRBJ2-7; D gene ambiguous. The germline V gene encodes CDR1 LGHNA and CDR2 YNFKEQ. CDR3 length: 14 residues. Trimming pared 0 bases from V and 3 bases from J, leaving 9 bases between. Written as DNA, the CDR3 is TGTGCCAGCAGCCAAGACCAGCGTAGCTACGAGCAGTACTTC. Amino acids: CASSQDQRSYEQYF.

This chain uses TRBV14 with TRBJ2-1; the D gene is possibly TRBD2 (6 bases). The germline V gene has CDR1 SGHDN and CDR2 FVKESK. The CDR3 has 15 amino acids. V dropped 6 bases and J dropped 5 bases, with 17 bases sitting between them. The CDR3 region is CASSWVAGQNNEQFF. For the CDR3, the DNA is TGTGCCAGCAGTTGGGTGGCGGGGCAGAACAATGAGCAGTTCTTC.

The genes are TRBV29-1 and TRBJ2-7; D is possibly TRBD2 (5 bases). V dropped 2 bases and J dropped 5 bases, with 13 bases sitting between them. This CDR3 is 13 amino acids long. Germline CDR1 is SQVTM and CDR2 is ANQGSEA. In DNA form, the CDR3 reads TGCAGCGTTGAAACCCTTACTAGGAACGAGCAGTACTTC. Encoded protein: CSVETLTRNEQYF.

This clone appeared a single time. The chain recombines TRBV7-2 with TRBJ1-2; the D gene is possibly TRBD1 (5 bases). V lost 3 bases and J lost 4, with 15 bases in between. Germline CDR1 SGHTA, CDR2 FQGNSA. The CDR3 extends over 15 amino acids. The CDR3 spells CASSFWTRETYGYTF. In DNA, the CDR3 is TGTGCCAGCAGCTTCTGGACAAGGGAGACCTATGGCTACACCTTC.

V is TRBV11-1 and J is TRBJ1-1; 8 positions match TRBD1. V shed 3 bases, J shed 0 bases, and the junction held 9 bases outside the gene matches. The V gene's germline CDR1 is SGHAT and CDR2 FQDESV (reference sequence). The CDR3 sequence is 17 residues long. CDR3 sequence: CASSFGGHRGLNTEAFF. The CDR3 bases are TGTGCCAGCAGCTTCGGGGGGCACAGGGGGTTGAACACTGAAGCTTTCTTT. Drawing the rest from reference TRBV11-1 and TRBJ1-1, the complete variable domain is EAEVAQSPRYKITEKSQAVAFWCDPISGHATLYWYRQILGQGPELLVQFQDESVVDDSQLPKDRFSAERLKGVDSTLKIQPAELGDSAMYLCASSFGGHRGLNTEAFFGQGTRLTVV.

The chain combines TRBV6-1 with TRBJ1-5, with 9 bases matching TRBD1. The V gene end was trimmed by 5 bases and the J gene end by 4 bases; junction bases not matched to a gene: 6. CDR3 length: 15 amino acids. CDR1 and CDR2 from the germline V gene are MNHNS and SASEGT. CDR3 protein: CASSPGQGWNQPQHF. For the CDR3, the DNA is TGTGCCAGCAGTCCTGGACAGGGGTGGAATCAGCCCCAGCATTTT.

This clone was observed once. The chain uses TRBV6-5 and TRBJ2-7, with D tentatively TRBD1 or TRBD2 (6 bases each). V gave up 6 bases and J gave up 3 bases, with 15 bases separating them. Germline CDR1 reads MNHEY; CDR2 reads SVGAGI. CDR3 length: 14 amino acids. In DNA, the CDR3 is TGTGCCAGCAGGCCCGGGGGCGTGGGCTACGAGCAGTACTTC. It codes for CASRPGGVGYEQYF.

This clone was detected a few times. The chain uses TRBV7-9 and TRBJ1-6, with a tentative D call TRBD1 (6 bases). The germline V and J ends were trimmed by 7 bases and 10 bases, with 17 bases remaining between them. The CDR3 runs 14 residues. CDR1 is SEHNR and CDR2 is FQNEAQ in the germline V gene (reference sequence). In DNA, the CDR3 is TGTGCCAGCATGGCAGCAGGGGTTCAATCACCCCTCCACTTT. Amino acid sequence: CASMAAGVQSPLHF. The entire variable domain, with the rest obtained from reference TRBV7-9 and TRBJ1-6, is as follows: DTGVSQNPRHKITKRGQNVTFRCDPISEHNRLYWYRQTLGQGPEFLTYFQNEAQLEKSRLLSDRFSAERPKGSFSTLEIQRTEQGDSAMYLCASMAAGVQSPLHFGNGTRLTVT.

The rearrangement links TRBV19 to TRBJ1-5; D gene uncertain. From germline, CDR1 is LNHDA and CDR2 SQIVND (reference sequence). The germline V and J ends were trimmed by 5 bases and 0 bases, with 11 bases remaining between them. This CDR3 spans 15 amino acids. The CDR3 coding sequence is TGTGCCAGTAGTGCGACGGTAGCTAGCAATCAGCCCCAGCATTTT. Its protein product is CASSATVASNQPQHF.

The chain has TRBV5-1 and TRBJ2-2; 9 nucleotides line up with TRBD1. Germline lookup yields CDR1 SGHRS and CDR2 YFSETQ. V was pared by 3 bases and J by 3 bases, with 3 bases of the junction left unmatched. This CDR3 comprises 15 residues. The CDR3 nucleotides read TGCGCCAGCAGCTCCGGGACAGGGTACACCGGGGAGCTGTTTTTT. It yields the protein CASSSGTGYTGELFF.

This clone was seen just once. The chain combines TRBV4-3 with TRBJ1-2; D might be TRBD1 (5 bases). The CDR3 covers 16 residues. CDR1 is LGHNA and CDR2 is YSLEER in the germline V gene. Trimming shortened V by 1 base and J by 4 bases, and 16 bases separated the two germline ends. The CDR3, as DNA: TGCGCCAGCAGCCAAGTCCAGGGTTCTCCTCCCTATGGCTACACCTTC. This sequence encodes CASSQVQGSPPYGYTF.

This clone was found once. The chain links TRBV7-8 to TRBJ1-6, with 7 bases that match TRBD1. Unmatched junction bases numbered 3, after V lost 6 bases and J lost 4 bases. Per the germline V gene, CDR1 is SGHVS and CDR2 is FQNEAQ. CDR3 length: 14 residues. As DNA, the CDR3 is TGTGCCAGCAGGTCACAGGGGTATAATTCACCCCTCCACTTT. Protein product: CASRSQGYNSPLHF.

This clone was seen a few times. V gene TRBV4-2 combines with J gene TRBJ2-5; a weak D match, TRBD2 (5 bases). The CDR3 loop spans 15 amino acids. Trimming shortened V by 0 bases and J by 2 bases, and 10 bases separated the two germline ends. Per the germline V gene, CDR1 is LGHNA and CDR2 is YNFKEQ. Here the CDR3 reads CASSQDRELQETQYF. The CDR3 bases are TGTGCCAGCAGCCAAGACCGGGAATTACAAGAGACCCAGTACTTC.

This chain uses TRBV7-8 with TRBJ1-2; a possible D gene is TRBD1 (6 bases). This CDR3 comprises 16 residues. Germline values: CDR1 SGHVS, CDR2 FQNEAQ. V was shortened by 6 bases and J by 4 bases, with 21 bases between the two germline ends. CDR3 sequence (DNA): TGTGCCAGCAGGTTGACAGGAGACACTATTATCTATGGCTACACCTTC. It yields the protein CASRLTGDTIIYGYTF.